One sample yielded the 18 T cell receptor beta chains listed below, sequenced in a study of identical twins. TCRdb reanalysed the 5' RACE reads using MiXCR and keeps one entry per CDR3 protein. The sample carries hundreds of thousands of distinct CDR3 sequences, 18% recorded once. These same data were also listed under a study on T cells expressing NK-cell markers.

Sequences were obtained from PBMCs. The receptors originated from a woman aged 18-29 years in good health.

The genes are TRBV5-5 and TRBJ2-7, with 7 bases that match TRBD2. The CDR3 length is 15 residues. The germline V gene has CDR1 SGHKS and CDR2 YYEKEE (reference sequence). V trimming: 0 bases; J trimming: 4 bases; junction bases outside the gene matches: 7. This chain's CDR3 is CASSLEAGVIYEQYF. CDR3 DNA: TGTGCCAGCAGCTTGGAGGCGGGAGTAATTTACGAGCAGTACTTC. The variable domain in full, completed from reference TRBV5-5 and TRBJ2-7, reads DAGVTQSPTHLIKTRGQQVTLRCSPISGHKSVSWYQQVLGQGPQFIFQYYEKEERGRGNFPDRFSARQFPNYSSELNVNALLLGDSALYLCASSLEAGVIYEQYFGPGTRLTVT.

A few counts support this clonotype. V and J are TRBV12-3 or TRBV12-4 and TRBJ2-1; TRBD2 aligns across 11 bases. The CDR3 runs to 16 residues. V dropped 5 bases and J dropped 2; count of bases not matched to a gene: 5. In DNA form, the CDR3 reads TGTGCCAGCAGTGCCCTAGCGGGAGGCCCCTACAATGAGCAGTTCTTC. Its protein is CASSALAGGPYNEQFF.

This clonotype occurred a few times. This chain connects TRBV7-2 to TRBJ1-1, with TRBD1 as a possible D gene (5 bases). This CDR3 spans 15 amino acids. Germline CDR1 and CDR2: SGHTA and FQGNSA. V was shortened by 4 bases and J by 1 base, with 13 bases between the two germline ends. CDR3 amino acids: CASSWTRGTNTEAFF. As DNA, the CDR3 is TGTGCCAGCAGCTGGACGCGGGGGACGAACACTGAAGCTTTCTTT.

The CDR3 DNA follows: TGTGCCAGCAGCGAGGGACAGGGGGTGACTGAAGCTTTCTTT. The encoded protein is CASSEGQGVTEAFF. The chain carries TRBV7-8 and TRBJ1-1; 11 bases agree with TRBD1. Germline V gene data show CDR1 as SGHVS and CDR2 as FQNEAQ. This CDR3 is 14 amino acids long. The J segment lost 5 bases and the V segment lost 5 bases, leaving 4 bases of the junction unmatched.

This clonotype showed up just once. It may be a read error: a sequence one base away is much more abundant. The chain links TRBV11-3 to TRBJ2-7, with unresolved D. Between the trimmed V and J ends, which lost 0 bases and 0 bases, there was a span of 6 bases. The CDR3 is made up of 14 amino acids. Germline CDR1 reads SGHNT; CDR2 reads YENEEA. The DNA for the CDR3 is TGTGCCAGCAGCTTAGACCACAGCTCCTACGAGCAGTACTTC. It is translated as CASSLDHSSYEQYF.

The chain employs TRBV24-1 and TRBJ2-1; D not certain. The germline V and J ends were trimmed by 4 bases and 7 bases, with 7 bases remaining between them. The CDR3 consists of 12 residues. Germline lookup yields CDR1 KGHDR and CDR2 SFDVKD. CDR3 amino acids: CATSEGLNEQFF. In DNA form, the CDR3 reads TGTGCCACCAGTGAGGGCCTTAATGAGCAGTTCTTC.

This rearrangement joins TRBV29-1 to TRBJ1-1; 12 bases line up with TRBD1. V trimming: 0 bases; J trimming: 7 bases; junction bases outside the gene matches: 9. The length of the CDR3 is 16 residues. The germline V gene has CDR1 SQVTM and CDR2 ANQGSEA. CDR3 protein: CSVEDLRDRGLREAFF. The CDR3 region has the DNA TGCAGCGTTGAAGATCTCAGGGACAGGGGGCTTCGTGAAGCTTTCTTT. The whole variable domain, remainder taken from reference TRBV29-1 and TRBJ1-1, is SAVISQKPSRDICQRGTSLTIQCQVDSQVTMMFWYRQQPGQSLTLIATANQGSEATYESGFVIDKFPISRPNLTFSTLTVSNMSPEDSSIYLCSVEDLRDRGLREAFFGQGTRLTVV.

This clonotype turned up a few times. The V call is TRBV20-1, the J call TRBJ2-7; 10 bases map to TRBD2. Unmatched junction bases numbered 8, after V lost 5 bases and J lost 7 bases. The V gene's germline CDR1 is DFQATT and CDR2 SNEGSKA (reference sequence). The CDR3 extends over 13 amino acids. Here the CDR3 reads CSAGTSARLEQYF. In DNA, the CDR3 is TGCAGTGCTGGGACTAGCGCGCGGCTTGAGCAGTACTTC.

This clonotype turned up a few times. J is TRBJ1-2 and V is TRBV29-1; the D gene is possibly TRBD1 (5 bases). The CDR3 length is 13 residues. The ends were cut back, 5 bases at V and 2 bases at J, with 12 bases in the middle. Germline CDR1 SQVTM, CDR2 ANQGSEA. CDR3 coding DNA: TGCAGCGTTCGTCCGGGGCAGAACTATGGCTACACCTTC. Amino acid sequence: CSVRPGQNYGYTF.

The chain joins TRBV20-1 to TRBJ2-3; D gene unclear. Trimming left V 5 bases short and J 0 bases short, with 12 bases between. CDR3 length: 14 residues. Per germline, CDR1 DFQATT and CDR2 SNEGSKA (reference sequence). This CDR3 is CSALSRVSTDTQYF. In nucleotides, the CDR3 is TGCAGTGCTCTTAGTCGGGTTAGCACAGATACGCAGTATTTT.

This clonotype has only a few counts. The CDR3 region has the DNA TGCAGCGTTGCCCGTTTAGCGGGAGGACGCTTAAGCTCCTACAATGAGCAGTTCTTC. Translation: CSVARLAGGRLSSYNEQFF. The V gene is TRBV29-1, the J gene TRBJ2-1, with TRBD2 identical over 10 bases. The CDR3 has 19 residues. The germline V gene encodes CDR1 SQVTM and CDR2 ANQGSEA. V shed 4 bases and J 0 bases; nucleotides not matched to a gene: 15.

A note on this clonotype: The junction differs from germline at one of its ends, possibly a read error. This rearrangement joins TRBV7-7 to TRBJ2-1, with 7 bases matching TRBD2. CDR3 length equals 14 residues. CDR1 and CDR2 (germline): SSHAT, FNYEAQ (reference sequence). In nucleotides, the CDR3 is TGTGCTAGCAGCTTGCTCGGAGGGAGGGATGAGCAGTTCTTC. Encoded protein: CASSLLGGRDEQFF.

The rearrangement uses TRBV9 and TRBJ2-3; no reliable D call. The CDR3 is made up of 14 amino acids. V lost 3 bases, J lost 2 bases, and 10 bases lay in between. The germline V gene encodes CDR1 SGDLS and CDR2 YYNGEE. The CDR3 nucleotides read TGTGCCAGCAGCGAGGGTACCTACACAGATACGCAGTATTTT. As protein: CASSEGTYTDTQYF.

Many counts were recorded for this clonotype. V gene TRBV6-1 combines with J gene TRBJ2-6, with 11 bases lining up with TRBD2. Unmatched junction bases numbered 1, after V lost 5 bases and J lost 1 base. This CDR3 contains 16 residues. Germline loops: CDR1 MNHNS, CDR2 SASEGT. The CDR3 region is CASSIAGGSGANVLTF. The CDR3 DNA is TGTGCCAGCAGTATAGCGGGGGGGTCTGGGGCCAACGTCCTGACTTTC.

V and J are TRBV30 and TRBJ2-1, with no clear D. This CDR3 region has 11 residues. V dropped 5 bases and J dropped 9 bases, with 11 bases sitting between them. CDR1 is GTSNPN, CDR2 SVGIG, per germline (reference sequence). CDR3 loop: CAWGERVEQFF. Here the CDR3 DNA reads TGTGCCTGGGGTGAGAGAGTTGAGCAGTTCTTC.

The rearrangement uses TRBV18 and TRBJ2-5, with TRBD2 matching over 7 bases. This CDR3 has 17 amino acids. The V segment lost 3 bases and the J segment 4 bases; nucleotides outside the gene matches: 14. The V gene's germline CDR1 is KGHSH and CDR2 LQKENI. The CDR3 nucleotides read TGTGCCAGCTCACCCCTAGAAGGCGGGGGTTTACGAGAGACCCAGTACTTC. This sequence encodes CASSPLEGGGLRETQYF.

The chain has TRBV5-6 and TRBJ1-3; D unclear. Trimming cost V 4 bases and J 1 base, with 9 bases left between them. Germline-derived CDR1 and CDR2 are SGHDT and YYEEEE. The CDR3 spans 14 residues. The CDR3 spells CASSPYGSGNTIYF. CDR3 coding DNA: TGTGCCAGCAGCCCCTATGGATCTGGAAACACCATATATTTT. Complete variable domain (other parts from reference TRBV5-6 and TRBJ1-3): DAGVTQSPTHLIKTRGQQVTLRCSPKSGHDTVSWYQQALGQGPQFIFQYYEEEERQRGNFPDRFSGHQFPNYSSELNVNALLLGDSALYLCASSPYGSGNTIYFGEGSWLTVV.

In its sample, this clonotype was seen a few times. V usage is TRBV5-1 and J usage is TRBJ1-2; D is unclear. The CDR3 is 12 amino acids. V was trimmed by 4 bases and J by 8 bases, leaving 12 bases between them. Germline CDR1 is SGHRS and CDR2 is YFSETQ. CDR3 sequence reads: CASSDSDAGYTF. As DNA, the CDR3 is TGCGCCAGCAGCGATTCGGACGCCGGCTACACCTTC.